The next 20 T cell receptor beta chains were all read from a single sample in a study of cytomegalovirus exposure and HLA in healthy donors. Use of 60 Vbeta and 13 Jbeta primers characterized the PCR. Generated by immunoSEQ multiplex PCR, the TCRdb table keeps only in-frame clones and is missing some. The listing contains 130,000 to 150,000 clones. What was sequenced was PBMCs. Every receptor here comes from a woman aged 50 to 60 in good health and CMV-seronegative.

The CDR3 sequence is CASSGSGWNIQYF. The CDR3 bases are TGTGCCAGCAGCGGGAGCGGCTGGAACATTCAGTACTTC. This chain uses TRBV9 with TRBJ2-4; TRBD2 might be the D (5 bases). Deletions cut 3 bases from V and 7 bases from J, with 11 bases between. Germline V gives CDR1 SGDLS, CDR2 YYNGEE. This CDR3 is 13 amino acids long.

CDR3 nucleotides: TGTGCCAGCAGCTTAGGTAGGGAGTCCGAGCAGTACTTC. It encodes CASSLGRESEQYF. The chain links TRBV7-7 to TRBJ2-7, with a possible D match to TRBD2 (5 bases). Deletions cut 1 base from V and 6 bases from J, with 10 bases between. The CDR3 totals 13 residues. Germline lookup yields CDR1 SSHAT and CDR2 FNYEAQ (reference sequence).

The genes are TRBV28 and TRBJ2-7; maybe TRBD2 (5 bases). Germline V CDR1 and CDR2: MDHEN, SYDVKM. V was cut by 1 base and J by 13 bases, with 11 bases left in between. This CDR3 spans 11 amino acids. CDR3 bases: TGTGCCAGCAGTTTATTAGGTCCTAGCTACTTC. Its translation: CASSLLGPSYF.

This sequence joins TRBV4-3 and TRBJ2-7; D might be TRBD1 (6 bases). The germline V gene has CDR1 LGHNA and CDR2 YSLEER. V lost 4 bases to trimming and J lost 2 bases, with 15 bases between them. The CDR3 is 15 amino acids. The CDR3 region has the DNA TGCGCCAGCAGCCTGGGACATGGAGCCCCCTACGAGCAGTACTTC. It is translated as CASSLGHGAPYEQYF.

This chain uses TRBV7-6 with TRBJ2-7, with TRBD1 identical over 8 bases. The CDR3 contains 14 residues. V trimming: 2 bases; J trimming: 2 bases; junction bases outside the gene matches: 2. The V gene's germline CDR1 is SGHVS and CDR2 FNYEAQ. DNA of the CDR3: TGTGCCAGCAGCTTAATGGGACAGGCCTACGAGCAGTACTTC. It encodes CASSLMGQAYEQYF.

The V call is TRBV10-3, the J call TRBJ2-3; TRBD1 might be the D (6 bases). This CDR3 region has 13 residues. The germline gives CDR1 ENHRY, CDR2 SYGVKD. Trimming took 7 bases from V and 5 from J, leaving 13 bases between them. CDR3 sequence: CAITRDIQDTQYF. CDR3 in DNA: TGTGCCATCACTCGGGACATTCAAGATACGCAGTATTTT.

The rearrangement joins TRBV20-1 to TRBJ2-5; 7 bases are a match to TRBD1. The CDR3 has 11 residues. Germline V gene lookup returns CDR1 DFQATT and CDR2 SNEGSKA (reference sequence). The V segment lost 6 bases and the J segment 4 bases; nucleotides outside the gene matches: 2. The DNA of the CDR3 is TGCAGTGCGTACAGGGGAGAGACCCAGTACTTC. Protein product: CSAYRGETQYF.

This sequence joins TRBV28 and TRBJ2-3; D unclear. V was cut by 7 bases and J by 0 bases, with 8 bases left in between. CDR1 and CDR2 (germline): MDHEN, SYDVKM. This CDR3 is built from 13 residues. CDR3: CASTTPSTDTQYF. In DNA form, the CDR3 reads TGTGCCAGCACCACACCTAGCACAGATACGCAGTATTTT.

DNA of the CDR3: TGCGCCAGCAGCTTGGAGTTGGGGAGGAACGAGCAGTACTTC. This codes for CASSLELGRNEQYF. The V call is TRBV5-1, the J call TRBJ2-7; possible D gene TRBD2, 6 bases. Germline CDR1 and CDR2: SGHRS and YFSETQ. The CDR3 runs 14 residues. V gave up 0 bases and J gave up 5 bases, with 12 bases separating them.

The chain recombines TRBV5-1 with TRBJ1-1, with a weak D call TRBD1 (6 bases). V was trimmed by 3 bases and J by 4 bases, leaving 13 bases between them. CDR1 and CDR2 (germline): SGHRS, YFSETQ. The CDR3 extends over 14 amino acids. The CDR3: CASSSLGGGTEAFF. The CDR3 DNA reads as TGCGCCAGCAGCTCCTTAGGGGGTGGCACTGAAGCTTTCTTT.

The V gene is TRBV20-1, the J gene TRBJ1-2; tentatively, D is TRBD1 (5 bases). The germline V gene has CDR1 DFQATT and CDR2 SNEGSKA (reference sequence). The CDR3 is made up of 11 amino acids. Trimming stripped 6 bases from V and 7 bases from J, with 12 bases between. CDR3 sequence: CSARQGVGYTF. CDR3 sequence (DNA): TGCAGTGCGCGACAAGGGGTTGGCTACACCTTC.

The chain carries TRBV6-5 and TRBJ2-3, with D perhaps TRBD1 (6 bases). V lost 6 bases and J 3 bases, leaving 16 bases between the germline ends. The CDR3 consists of 15 residues. The germline V gene has CDR1 MNHEY and CDR2 SVGAGI. The CDR3 sequence: CASRGRGYLTDTQYF. Written as DNA, the CDR3 is TGTGCCAGCAGAGGAAGGGGGTATCTGACAGATACGCAGTATTTT.

V is TRBV11-2 and J is TRBJ1-1, with D unresolved. Trimming removed 5 bases from V and 1 base from J, with 8 bases in between. Germline V gene data show CDR1 as SGHAT and CDR2 as FQNNGV. CDR3 length equals 13 residues. DNA for the CDR3: TGTGCCAGCAGCACATACAGGAACACTGAAGCTTTCTTT. Translated, it gives CASSTYRNTEAFF.

This chain connects TRBV11-2 to TRBJ1-2, with 7 bases aligning to TRBD1. With 5 bases clipped from V and 3 bases from J, the junction kept 12 bases outside the gene matches. This CDR3 is built from 16 residues. Germline CDR1 is SGHAT and CDR2 is FQNNGV. The CDR3 region is CASSINAGTVDYGYTF. CDR3 bases: TGTGCCAGCAGCATAAACGCCGGGACAGTCGACTATGGCTACACCTTC.

The rearrangement uses TRBV6-5 and TRBJ2-2; D might be TRBD1 (6 bases). The CDR3 consists of 15 residues. V was clipped by 4 bases and J by 3 bases, with 12 bases between them. The germline gives CDR1 MNHEY, CDR2 SVGAGI. CDR3 loop: CASSWVTGYTGELFF. CDR3 nucleotides: TGTGCCAGCAGTTGGGTAACAGGGTACACCGGGGAGCTGTTTTTT.

CDR3 protein: CASRPTEMGKLFF. CDR3 DNA: TGTGCCAGCAGACCAACAGAGATGGGAAAACTGTTTTTT. The chain links TRBV7-9 to TRBJ1-4; unclear D gene. V shed 6 bases and J shed 10 bases, with 15 bases lying between them. The CDR3 runs 13 residues. The germline V gene encodes CDR1 SEHNR and CDR2 FQNEAQ (reference sequence).

On this clone itself: Other DNA sequences within the sample encode an identical CDR3. The rearrangement uses TRBV6-6 and TRBJ1-1; a possible D gene is TRBD1 (5 bases). There are 12 residues in the CDR3. Per germline, CDR1 MNHNY and CDR2 SVGAGI (reference sequence). The V gene lost 6 bases and the J gene lost 7 bases, with 12 bases spanning the gap. Here the CDR3 reads CASRLRDSEAFF. CDR3 coding DNA: TGTGCCAGCAGACTCAGAGACAGTGAAGCTTTCTTT.

CDR3 in amino acids: CASSRQASGANVLTF. The CDR3 region has the DNA TGTGCCAGCTCGCGCCAAGCTAGTGGGGCCAACGTCCTGACTTTC. The J gene is TRBJ2-6, the V gene TRBV18; no firm D call. V was shortened by 6 bases and J by 3 bases, with 12 bases between the two germline ends. Germline-derived CDR1 and CDR2 are KGHSH and LQKENI. The CDR3 runs to 15 residues.

This chain uses TRBV30 with TRBJ1-2; 10 nucleotides align to TRBD1. Unmatched junction bases numbered 5, after V lost 4 bases and J lost 6 bases. CDR1 is GTSNPN and CDR2 is SVGIG in the germline V gene (reference sequence). The CDR3 extends over 13 amino acids. The CDR3 loop reads CAWKRQGANGYTF. The CDR3 DNA sequence: TGTGCCTGGAAACGACAGGGGGCGAATGGCTACACCTTC. Variable domain in full (rest from reference TRBV30 and TRBJ1-2): SQTIHQWPATLVQPVGSPLSLECTVEGTSNPNLYWYRQAAGRGLQLLFYSVGIGQISSEVPQNLSASRPQDRQFILSSKKLLLSDSGFYLCAWKRQGANGYTFGSGTRLTVV.

The chain couples TRBV2 to TRBJ2-1; 10 positions agree with TRBD2. Germline loops: CDR1 SNHLY, CDR2 FYNNEI. This CDR3 has 15 amino acids. Trimming cost V 6 bases and J 6 bases; bases outside gene matches: 8. The CDR3 DNA follows: TGTGCCAGCAGCGCCGGACTAGCGGCCCCCAATGAGCAGTTCTTC. Residues: CASSAGLAAPNEQFF.